This TCR beta chain emerged from a study of T cells in Graves' hyperthyroidism and ophthalmopathy. This clonotype was counted ten times or more. Amplification targeted TCR beta CDR3 regions from RNA transcripts. HTBI primers were employed in a first-round RT-PCR of the TCR CDR3. TCRdb passed the multiplex PCR reads through MiXCR, listing each CDR3 protein once. This table has 600,000 or so distinct CDR3 sequences, more than 14% appearing once. From germline, CDR1 is SGHTA and CDR2 FQGNSA. V shed 3 bases, J shed 2 bases, and the junction held 3 bases outside the gene matches. This CDR3 is built from 16 residues.

The origin of this receptor is a woman in her fifties or sixties with Graves' ophthalmopathy. The sample consisted of blood. The gene calls are TRBV7-2 and TRBJ2-3, with 12 bases that match TRBD2. As DNA, the CDR3 is TGTGCCAGCAGCTTGCTAGCGGGAGGGTACACAGATACGCAGTATTTT. Translating it yields CASSLLAGGYTDTQYF.